This TCR beta chain was captured by sequencing in a study of shared clonotypes between healthy human individuals (dated by TCRdb to the early 2020s). With respect to the entire study: The cohort included three men and a couple of women between 18 and 49 years of age. Between about 0.94 and 8.9 billion PBMCs per donor were obtained by leukapheresis. To increase sequencing depth and limit assay-specific biases, TCR repertoire library preparation and sequencing were carried out by different laboratories using diverse techniques. Blood TCR repertoires of a handful of healthy adults were deeply sequenced to estimate repertoire size and the extent of clonotype sharing between individuals. For each donor, CD4 naive and CD4 memory were each given three plates, CD8 naive was given two plates, and CD8 memory was given one plate. Broad study findings and their caveats: Larger estimated clonotype richness was generally found for naive subsets than for memory subsets. Pairwise subsampling led to the expectation that sequencing depth would affect the degree of clonotype sharing among donors. Rarefaction of sorted-subset datasets indicated incomplete sequencing despite the large sequencing depth. The genetic and exposure-history diversity represented was limited by the small number of donors. Higher generation probabilities were observed for clonotypes shared by all four sorted-subset donors than for non-shared clonotypes. Sampling was limited to blood, and TCR repertoires in tissue likely differ from TCR repertoires in blood. Sharing across a few donors was observed for 5% to 6.5% of naive CD4, about 3.2% of naive CD8, around 2.5% of memory CD4, and around 0.4% of memory CD8 clonotypes.

Reading the germline V gene (reference sequence) gives CDR1 LNHDA and CDR2 SQIVND. V is cut back by 9 bases and J by 0 bases, with 12 bases in the junction unmatched. The CDR3 measures 16 amino acids from cysteine to phenylalanine. The read is trimmed to its CDR3 DNA, 48 bases read in frame from base 1. TCR CDR3 regions were amplified from genomic DNA by multiplex PCR using the deep immunoSEQ assay. Extracted genomic DNA from each cell subset was spread evenly across all wells of several immunoSEQ 96-well plates, with each plate serving as a replicate. Each replicate PCR for sorted subsets received roughly 0.2 ug genomic DNA, equal to about 29,000 T cell genomes. The purified libraries were quantified using a Qubit 3.0 fluorometer, sized with a Bioanalyzer 2100, and then quantified again using the KAPA Library Quantification kit. Each immunoSEQ 96-well plate was sequenced on its own single-read 150-cycle Illumina NextSeq 550 flow cell. The paper's processing steps were these. Because only junctional sequences without quality scores were contained in the immunoSEQ output, filtering matching that applied to full-length reads could not be performed. Sequences were annotated with PyIR, a Python wrapper for IgBLAST v1.9, and V/J genes and CDR3 were assigned using IMGT germline references. Reads with weak V/J assignments (E-value above 1e-6), missing CDR3, stop codons, out-of-frame junctions, or ambiguous translated residues were removed. A V3J clonotype was defined by an identical inferred V gene, J gene, and CDR3 amino acid sequence. The percentage overlap between two repertoires was calculated by dividing the number of shared unique clonotypes by the size of the smaller repertoire. Repertoire richness was assessed with RTK rarefaction, the Chao1 estimator, and Recon v2.1 estimates of unobserved clonotypes. OLGA was used to compute generation probabilities for all TCRbeta clonotypes that the gDNA method yielded from a few donors. TCRdb re-hosts the immuneACCESS table, in-frame sequences only. Its copies lack some clones; in the studies checked, an unresolved V gene accounts for under half of them, and the cause for the rest is not known. That table furnishes V, J and clone size, whereas the DNA furnished D and trimming. For this sample there are about 2 million clones; approximately 94% appear just once. Under 1.5% of the sample lies in the top ten.

For the CD8 naive samples, CD45RO-negative cells were positively selected for CCR7, yielding a CD45RA+CCR7+ population from which TemRA cells were excluded. Healthy HIV-negative adults with no recently reported acute infections or vaccinations were included as donors. All donors were Caucasian adults living in Nashville, Tennessee, USA. Blood was obtained by leukapheresis, after which PBMCs were separated by Ficoll-Histopaque density gradient centrifugation and cryopreserved in liquid nitrogen vapor phase. Purity and quantity of every magnetically sorted T cell population were checked by analytical flow cytometry. Genomic DNA was isolated from each sorted fraction and quantified by UV absorbance on a Nanodrop 2000c. In regard to this clone: Its antigen is currently not known. The sample holds no much larger clone one base away, and base qualities are not on file.

The specimen sequenced was naive CD8+ T cells sorted from blood. The sample's cell subset or site label is to be understood as: CD45RA+CCR7+. This chain joins TRBV19 to TRBJ1-1; 8 bases in the junction line up with TRBD1. The clonotype originates from a man between 18 and 29 years old in good health. The CDR3 region: CASTGTGLIMNTEAFF. DNA sequence: TGTGCCAGCACAGGGACAGGATTAATCATGAACACTGAAGCTTTCTTT. This CDR3, with the reference TRBV19 and TRBJ1-1 proteins standing in past its ends, gives the full variable domain DGGITQSPKYLFRKEGQNVTLSCEQNLNHDAMYWYRQDPGQGLRLIYYSQIVNDFQKGDIAEGYSVSREKKESFPLTVTSAQKNPTAFYLCASTGTGLIMNTEAFFGQGTRLTVV.